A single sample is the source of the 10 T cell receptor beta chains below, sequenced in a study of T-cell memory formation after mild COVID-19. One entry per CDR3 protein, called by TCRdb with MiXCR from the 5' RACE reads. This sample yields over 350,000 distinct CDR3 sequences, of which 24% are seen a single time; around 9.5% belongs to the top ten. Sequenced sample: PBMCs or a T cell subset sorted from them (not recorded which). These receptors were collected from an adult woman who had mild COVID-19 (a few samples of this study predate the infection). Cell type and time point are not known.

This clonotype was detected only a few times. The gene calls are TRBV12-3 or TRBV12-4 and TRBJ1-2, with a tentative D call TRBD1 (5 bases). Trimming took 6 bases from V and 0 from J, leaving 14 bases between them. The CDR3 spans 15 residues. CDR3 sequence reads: CASRIGTVANYGYTF. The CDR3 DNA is TGTGCCAGCAGAATAGGGACCGTCGCTAACTATGGCTACACCTTC.

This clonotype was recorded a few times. This chain's CDR3 is CATSSDLNTEAFF. The CDR3 coding sequence is TGTGCCACCAGCAGCGACCTGAACACTGAAGCTTTCTTT. The V and J genes are TRBV15 and TRBJ1-1; D is ambiguous. This CDR3 is built from 13 residues. V was clipped by 3 bases and J by 0 bases, with 5 bases between them. Germline CDR1 LNHNV, CDR2 YYDKDF (reference sequence).

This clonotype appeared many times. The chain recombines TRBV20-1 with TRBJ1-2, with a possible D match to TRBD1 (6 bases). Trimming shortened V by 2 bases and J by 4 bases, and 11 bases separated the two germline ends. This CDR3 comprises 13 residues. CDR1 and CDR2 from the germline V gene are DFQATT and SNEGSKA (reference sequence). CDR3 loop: CSARQGSGYGYTF. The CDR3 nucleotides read TGCAGTGCTAGACAGGGGAGCGGCTATGGCTACACCTTC.

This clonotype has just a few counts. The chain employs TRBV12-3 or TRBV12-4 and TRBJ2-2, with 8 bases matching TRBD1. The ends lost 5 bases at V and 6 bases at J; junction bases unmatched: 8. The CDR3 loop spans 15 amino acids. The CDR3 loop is CASSPPGQVSGELFF. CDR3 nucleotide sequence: TGTGCCAGCAGTCCCCCGGGACAGGTATCCGGGGAGCTGTTTTTT.

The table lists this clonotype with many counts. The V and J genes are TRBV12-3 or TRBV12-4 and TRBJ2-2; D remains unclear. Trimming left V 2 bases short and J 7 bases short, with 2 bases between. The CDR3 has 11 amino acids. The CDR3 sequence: CASSLIGELFF. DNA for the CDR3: TGTGCCAGCAGTTTAATCGGGGAGCTGTTTTTT.

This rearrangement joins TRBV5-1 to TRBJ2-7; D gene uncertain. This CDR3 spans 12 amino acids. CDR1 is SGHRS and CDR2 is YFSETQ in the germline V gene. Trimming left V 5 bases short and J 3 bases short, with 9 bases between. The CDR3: CASRQDNYEQYF. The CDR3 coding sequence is TGCGCCAGCAGACAAGACAACTACGAGCAGTACTTC.

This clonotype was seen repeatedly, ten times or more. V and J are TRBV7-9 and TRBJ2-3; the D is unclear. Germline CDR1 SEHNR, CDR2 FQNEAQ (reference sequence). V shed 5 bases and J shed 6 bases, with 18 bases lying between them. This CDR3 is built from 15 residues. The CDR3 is CASSTLQVGVDTQYF. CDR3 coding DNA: TGTGCCAGCAGCACCTTACAAGTTGGGGTCGATACGCAGTATTTT.

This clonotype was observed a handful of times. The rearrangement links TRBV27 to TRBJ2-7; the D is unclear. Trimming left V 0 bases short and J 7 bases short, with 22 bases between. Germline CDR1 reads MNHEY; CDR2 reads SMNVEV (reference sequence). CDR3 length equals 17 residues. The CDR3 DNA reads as TGTGCCAGCAGTTTATCGTTTAACCGGGTCTCGGCTTGGGAGCAGTACTTC. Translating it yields CASSLSFNRVSAWEQYF.

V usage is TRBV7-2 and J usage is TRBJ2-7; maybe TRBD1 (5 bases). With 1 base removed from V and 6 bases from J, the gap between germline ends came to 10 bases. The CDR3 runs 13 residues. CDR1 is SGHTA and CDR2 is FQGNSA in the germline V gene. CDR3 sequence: CASSLVPGREQYF. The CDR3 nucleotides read TGTGCCAGCAGCTTAGTGCCAGGGCGCGAGCAGTACTTC.

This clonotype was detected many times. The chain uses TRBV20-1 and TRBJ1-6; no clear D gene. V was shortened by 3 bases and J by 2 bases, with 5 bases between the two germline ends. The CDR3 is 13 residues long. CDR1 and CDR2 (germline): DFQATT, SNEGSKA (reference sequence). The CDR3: CSARVTYNSPLHF. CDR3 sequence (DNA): TGCAGTGCTAGGGTAACCTATAATTCACCCCTCCACTTT.